These 15 T cell receptor beta chains came from one sample sequenced in a study of identifying expanded T cells in peripheral blood. Sequenced by immunoSEQ multiplex PCR; TCRdb stores in-frame clones only, minus some. The sample consists of roughly 100,000 clones, roughly 86% of them appearing once. Sequencing was performed on blood. The receptors originated from a person aged 18-69 years in good health.

This clone was detected only a few times. Other DNA sequences of this sample code for an identical CDR3. The genes are TRBV27 and TRBJ2-2; D remains unclear. This CDR3 has 12 amino acids. Germline V gives CDR1 MNHEY, CDR2 SMNVEV (reference sequence). V shed 5 bases and J shed 4 bases, with 5 bases lying between them. The CDR3 is CASSGVTGELFF. DNA of the CDR3: TGTGCCAGCAGTGGAGTCACCGGGGAGCTGTTTTTT.

This rearrangement joins TRBV28 to TRBJ1-1, with a tentative D call TRBD1 (6 bases). V lost 7 bases and J lost 5, with 17 bases in between. Germline V gives CDR1 MDHEN, CDR2 SYDVKM. CDR3 length equals 14 residues. The DNA of the CDR3 is TGTGCCAGCATCCTAGGGGGAGGGAGAACTGAAGCTTTCTTT. Its translation: CASILGGGRTEAFF.

The chain links TRBV2 to TRBJ2-1; TRBD2 matches 14 bases. The germline gives CDR1 SNHLY, CDR2 FYNNEI. Unmatched junction bases numbered 8, after V lost 9 bases and J lost 7 bases. This CDR3 comprises 15 residues. DNA for the CDR3: TGTGCCAGTCTTTGGACTAGCGGGAGGAAAAATGAGCAGTTCTTC. Translating gives CASLWTSGRKNEQFF. Drawing the rest from reference TRBV2 and TRBJ2-1, the complete variable domain is EPEVTQTPSHQVTQMGQEVILRCVPISNHLYFYWYRQILGQKVEFLVSFYNNEISEKSEIFDDQFSVERPDGSNFTLKIRSTKLEDSAMYFCASLWTSGRKNEQFFGPGTRLTVL.

This chain uses TRBV11-1 with TRBJ2-5; tentatively, D is TRBD2 (6 bases). Germline-derived CDR1 and CDR2 are SGHAT and FQDESV (reference sequence). This CDR3 is 17 amino acids long. Between the trimmed V and J ends, which lost 0 bases and 1 base, there was a span of 15 bases. The CDR3 sequence: CASSLALGGRFQETQYF. DNA of the CDR3: TGTGCCAGCAGCTTAGCATTGGGGGGACGGTTCCAAGAGACCCAGTACTTC.

This chain connects TRBV20-1 to TRBJ1-5; D possibly corresponds to TRBD1 (5 bases). Trimming took off 6 bases at V and 9 bases at J, with 9 bases between the two ends. The CDR3 loop spans 10 amino acids. Germline assignment: CDR1 DFQATT and CDR2 SNEGSKA (reference sequence). The CDR3, as DNA: TGCAGTGCCGGGACGGGGCCCCAGCATTTT. This gives the protein CSAGTGPQHF.

This chain uses TRBV18 with TRBJ2-3; D is perhaps TRBD1 or TRBD2 (7 bases each). Looked up from germline, CDR1 is KGHSH and CDR2 is LQKENI. V was clipped by 3 bases and J by 2 bases, with 21 bases between them. This CDR3 spans 18 amino acids. This CDR3 reads CASSPISSSGTVTDTQYF. DNA for the CDR3: TGTGCCAGCTCACCGATCTCTTCGAGCGGGACAGTCACAGATACGCAGTATTTT.

This rearrangement joins TRBV4-1 to TRBJ2-1; the match to TRBD2 covers 9 bases. V was clipped by 0 bases and J by 2 bases; unmatched bases: 8. CDR3 length: 18 residues. CDR1 MGHRA and CDR2 YSYEKL come from the germline V gene. The CDR3 loop reads CASSQEGTTSGPYNEQFF. In nucleotides, the CDR3 is TGCGCCAGCAGCCAAGAAGGTACCACTAGCGGGCCCTACAATGAGCAGTTCTTC.

CDR3 bases: TGTGCCAGCGGCGGAGACAAGAACTACGAGCAGTACTTC. It yields the protein CASGGDKNYEQYF. J is TRBJ2-7 and V is TRBV27, with D hard to call. The V gene's germline CDR1 is MNHEY and CDR2 SMNVEV (reference sequence). The CDR3 length is 13 residues. V shed 8 bases and J shed 3 bases, with 14 bases lying between them.

The genes are TRBV5-1 and TRBJ2-7, with 9 nucleotides matching TRBD1. Trimming removed 9 bases from V and 2 bases from J; junction bases left unmatched: 9. Germline assignment: CDR1 SGHRS and CDR2 YFSETQ. This CDR3 has 14 amino acids. The DNA for the CDR3 is TGCGCCACCTCTCCAGGGGACAGGGCCTACGAGCAGTACTTC. It is translated as CATSPGDRAYEQYF.

The V call is TRBV28, the J call TRBJ2-7; 7 bases fit TRBD1. The CDR3 covers 13 residues. Germline V lookup: CDR1 MDHEN, CDR2 SYDVKM. The junction had 8 bases not matched to a gene; V was cut back by 8 bases and J by 4 bases. The CDR3 bases are TGTGCCAGCGGCCGGACAGGTTTGTACGAGCAGTACTTC. It specifies CASGRTGLYEQYF.

The chain carries TRBV7-2 and TRBJ2-7, with TRBD2 identical over 16 bases. This CDR3 is 17 amino acids long. After removal of 5 bases from V and 5 bases from J, the junction contained 9 bases not matched to a gene. Germline-derived CDR1 and CDR2 are SGHTA and FQGNSA. The CDR3 is CASSHQGLAGGPHEQYF. DNA of the CDR3: TGTGCCAGCAGCCACCAGGGACTAGCGGGAGGGCCCCACGAGCAGTACTTC.

The V and J genes are TRBV7-9 and TRBJ2-2; D possibly corresponds to TRBD1 (5 bases). The CDR3 consists of 14 residues. The V and J ends lost 2 bases and 4 bases respectively, with 8 bases between them. Germline CDR1 SEHNR, CDR2 FQNEAQ (reference sequence). CDR3: CASSLKGFTGELFF. Written as DNA, the CDR3 is TGTGCCAGCAGCTTAAAGGGGTTCACCGGGGAGCTGTTTTTT.

The chain employs TRBV10-1 and TRBJ1-2; 9 bases are a match to TRBD1. Germline values: CDR1 WNHNN, CDR2 SYGVQD (reference sequence). CDR3 length: 15 amino acids. Trimming at V came to 7 bases and at J to 8 bases, leaving 14 bases not matched to a gene. This CDR3 reads CASTGRKWDRVGYTF. DNA for the CDR3: TGCGCCAGCACTGGAAGAAAGTGGGACAGGGTCGGCTACACCTTC.

The chain couples TRBV28 to TRBJ2-7; 7 nucleotides match TRBD1. CDR1 MDHEN and CDR2 SYDVKM come from the germline V gene. CDR3 size: 14 residues. Trimming cost V 6 bases and J 3 bases; bases outside gene matches: 8. DNA of the CDR3: TGTGCCAGCAGATCTACGGGACAGAACTACGAGCAGTACTTC. This encodes CASRSTGQNYEQYF. Full variable domain (rest looked up from reference TRBV28 and TRBJ2-7): DVKVTQSSRYLVKRTGEKVFLECVQDMDHENMFWYRQDPGLGLRLIYFSYDVKMKEKGDIPEGYSVSREKKERFSLILESASTNQTSMYLCASRSTGQNYEQYFGPGTRLTVT.

The V and J genes are TRBV30 and TRBJ2-5; tentative D call: TRBD1 (6 bases). Germline loops: CDR1 GTSNPN, CDR2 SVGIG (reference sequence). The CDR3 loop spans 16 amino acids. The V and J ends lost 0 bases and 0 bases respectively, with 14 bases between them. The CDR3 bases are TGTGCCTGGAGTGTAGACTTTGGGGGCTACCAAGAGACCCAGTACTTC. Translating it yields CAWSVDFGGYQETQYF.